The clone carrying this T cell receptor (beta chain) was recorded at least ten times. Its antigen remains unidentified. A read error may produce the germline difference seen at one junction end. These data come from a study of response to subunit inactivated influenza vaccine. Overall study findings and caveats: Authors suggested each seasonal influenza vaccination recruits few new T cells.

MiXCR, run by TCRdb on the RT-PCR reads, gives a single entry per CDR3 protein. The sample gives approximately 530,000 distinct CDR3 sequences, 7.5% to 8.5% of which show up once; approximately 13% is in the top ten. Specimen: PBMCs from blood, collected about 23 months after vaccination. This clonotype was obtained from a man aged 50-75 years who received an inactivated influenza vaccine.

The DNA of the CDR3 is TGTGCCAGCAGCTTACAGGGCTCCTACGAGCAGTACTTC. Translation: CASSLQGSYEQYF. The chain uses TRBV5-1 and TRBJ2-7, with D perhaps TRBD1 (6 bases). CDR1 and CDR2 (germline): SGHRS, YFSETQ. The CDR3 sequence is 13 residues long. Full variable domain (rest looked up from reference TRBV5-1 and TRBJ2-7): KAGVTQTPRYLIKTRGQQVTLSCSPISGHRSVSWYQQTPGQGLQFLFEYFSETQRNKGNFPGRFSGRQFSNSRSEMNVSTLELGDSALYLCASSLQGSYEQYFGPGTRLTVT.